One and the same sample provided the 3 T cell receptor beta chains below, sequenced in a study of cytomegalovirus exposure and HLA in healthy donors. A multiplex PCR was run with 60 Vbeta primers and 13 Jbeta primers. Sequencing used immunoSEQ multiplex PCR; TCRdb keeps in-frame clones, though not all of them. This specimen shows roughly 50,000 clones; the ten leading clones hold roughly 25%. Material: PBMCs. Receptors originate from a man aged 35 to 55 in good health and CMV-seropositive.

The rearrangement joins TRBV19 to TRBJ2-7, with 10 positions matching TRBD1. V was pared by 3 bases and J by 6 bases, with 5 bases of the junction left unmatched. The CDR3 runs to 14 residues. Germline CDR1 reads LNHDA; CDR2 reads SQIVND (reference sequence). The CDR3 reads CASSIGTGAVEQYF. DNA for the CDR3: TGTGCCAGTAGTATTGGGACAGGGGCAGTCGAGCAGTACTTC.

The chain couples TRBV6-1 to TRBJ1-2, with TRBD1 as a possible D gene (6 bases). CDR3 length: 15 residues. V was clipped by 2 bases and J by 0 bases, with 10 bases between them. Germline CDR1 MNHNS, CDR2 SASEGT. CDR3 residues: CASSEQGSANYGYTF. The CDR3 DNA reads TGTGCCAGCAGTGAACAGGGGTCGGCTAACTATGGCTACACCTTC.

Concerning this clone itself: The sample contains more than one DNA sequence encoding this CDR3. This chain joins TRBV6-1 and TRBJ2-1; 8 positions agree with TRBD2. The CDR3 covers 17 residues. With V trimmed by 1 base and J by 7 bases, 12 bases remained unmatched. Germline assignment: CDR1 MNHNS and CDR2 SASEGT. The CDR3 region is CASSEGRRNSGVNEQFF. For the CDR3, the DNA is TGTGCCAGCAGTGAAGGGAGGAGAAATAGCGGGGTAAATGAGCAGTTCTTC.